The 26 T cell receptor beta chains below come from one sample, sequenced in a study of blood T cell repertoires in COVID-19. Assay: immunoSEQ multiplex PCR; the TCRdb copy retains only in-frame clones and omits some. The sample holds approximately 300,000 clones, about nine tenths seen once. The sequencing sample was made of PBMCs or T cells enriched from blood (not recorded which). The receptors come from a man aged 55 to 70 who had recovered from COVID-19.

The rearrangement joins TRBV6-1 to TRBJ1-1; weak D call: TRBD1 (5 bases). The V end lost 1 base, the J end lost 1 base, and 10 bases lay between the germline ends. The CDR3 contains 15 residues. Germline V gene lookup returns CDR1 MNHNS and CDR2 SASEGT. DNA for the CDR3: TGTGCCAGCAGTGAAGGGGGCAGGGAGAACACTGAAGCTTTCTTT. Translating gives CASSEGGRENTEAFF.

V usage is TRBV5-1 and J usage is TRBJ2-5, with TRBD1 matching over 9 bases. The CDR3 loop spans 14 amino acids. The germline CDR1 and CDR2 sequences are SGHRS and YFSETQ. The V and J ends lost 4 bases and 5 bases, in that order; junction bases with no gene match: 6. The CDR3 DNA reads TGCGCCAGCAGCAAAGGACAGGGGACGGAGACCCAGTACTTC. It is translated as CASSKGQGTETQYF.

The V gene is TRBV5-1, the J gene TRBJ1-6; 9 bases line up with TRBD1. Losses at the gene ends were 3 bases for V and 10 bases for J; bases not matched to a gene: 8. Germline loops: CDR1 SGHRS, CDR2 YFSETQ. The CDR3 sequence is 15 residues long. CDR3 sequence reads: CASSSQDRGGSPLHF. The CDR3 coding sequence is TGCGCCAGCAGCTCACAGGACAGGGGTGGGTCACCCCTCCACTTT.

The CDR3 nucleotides are TGTGCCACCAGTGATAAGGGACTAGCGGGAGGGCCTGGCACAGATACGCAGTATTTT. Translation: CATSDKGLAGGPGTDTQYF. V usage is TRBV24-1 and J usage is TRBJ2-3; 16 bases are shared with TRBD2. V lost 3 bases to trimming and J lost 1 base; unmatched junction nucleotides: 6. The CDR3 runs 19 residues. Per germline, CDR1 KGHDR and CDR2 SFDVKD.

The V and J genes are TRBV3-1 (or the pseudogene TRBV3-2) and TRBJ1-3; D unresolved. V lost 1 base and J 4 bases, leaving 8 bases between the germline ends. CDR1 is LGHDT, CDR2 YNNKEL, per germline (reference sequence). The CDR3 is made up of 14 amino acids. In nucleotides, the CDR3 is TGTGCCAGCAGCCAAGCCGGGAACGGAAACACCATATATTTT. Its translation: CASSQAGNGNTIYF.

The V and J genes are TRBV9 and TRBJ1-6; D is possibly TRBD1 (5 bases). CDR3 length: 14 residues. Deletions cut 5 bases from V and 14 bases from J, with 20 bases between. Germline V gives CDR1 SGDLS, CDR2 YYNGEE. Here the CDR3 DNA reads TGTGCCAGCAGTTCGACAGTGTCTTTCGCGGCCCTCCACTTT. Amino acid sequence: CASSSTVSFAALHF.

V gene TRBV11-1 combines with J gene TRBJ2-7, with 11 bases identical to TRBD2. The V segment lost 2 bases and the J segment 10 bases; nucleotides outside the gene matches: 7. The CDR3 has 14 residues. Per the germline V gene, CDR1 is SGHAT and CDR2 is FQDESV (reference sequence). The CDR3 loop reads CASSLSGLAAGQYF. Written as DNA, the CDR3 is TGTGCCAGCAGCTTATCGGGACTAGCGGCGGGACAGTACTTC. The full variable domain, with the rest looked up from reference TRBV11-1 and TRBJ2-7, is EAEVAQSPRYKITEKSQAVAFWCDPISGHATLYWYRQILGQGPELLVQFQDESVVDDSQLPKDRFSAERLKGVDSTLKIQPAELGDSAMYLCASSLSGLAAGQYFGPGTRLTVT.

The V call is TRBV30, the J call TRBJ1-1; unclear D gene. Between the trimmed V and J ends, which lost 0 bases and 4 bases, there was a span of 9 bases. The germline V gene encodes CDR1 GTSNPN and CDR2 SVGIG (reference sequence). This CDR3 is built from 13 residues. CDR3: CAWSVGVLTEAFF. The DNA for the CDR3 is TGTGCCTGGAGTGTTGGAGTTCTCACTGAAGCTTTCTTT.

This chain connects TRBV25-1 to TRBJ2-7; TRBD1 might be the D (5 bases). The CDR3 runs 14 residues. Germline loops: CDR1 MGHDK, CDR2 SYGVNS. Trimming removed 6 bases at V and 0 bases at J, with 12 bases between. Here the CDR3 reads CASSMTESSYEQYF. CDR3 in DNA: TGTGCCAGCAGCATGACAGAGAGCTCCTACGAGCAGTACTTC.

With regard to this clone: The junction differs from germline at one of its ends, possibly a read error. The CDR3 reads CASSLRQGISYEQYF. The DNA of the CDR3 is TGTGCTAGCAGCTTAAGACAGGGGATCTCCTACGAGCAGTACTTC. This sequence joins TRBV7-7 and TRBJ2-7; 8 bases agree with TRBD1. CDR1 is SSHAT, CDR2 FNYEAQ, per germline (reference sequence). There are 15 residues in the CDR3.

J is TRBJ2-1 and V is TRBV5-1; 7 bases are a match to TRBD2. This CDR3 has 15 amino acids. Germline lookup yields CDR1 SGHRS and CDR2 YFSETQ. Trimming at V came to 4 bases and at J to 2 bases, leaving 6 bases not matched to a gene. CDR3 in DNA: TGCGCCAGCAGCCCCGTCGCGGGGGCCTACAATGAGCAGTTCTTC. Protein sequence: CASSPVAGAYNEQFF.

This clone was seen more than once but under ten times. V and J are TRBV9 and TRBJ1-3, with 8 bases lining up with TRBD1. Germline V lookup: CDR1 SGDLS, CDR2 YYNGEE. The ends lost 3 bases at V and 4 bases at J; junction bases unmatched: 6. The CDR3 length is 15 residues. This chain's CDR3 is CASSAMTGDGNTIYF. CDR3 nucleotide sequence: TGTGCCAGCAGCGCTATGACAGGGGACGGAAACACCATATATTTT. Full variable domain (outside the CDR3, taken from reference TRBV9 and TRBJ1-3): DSGVTQTPKHLITATGQRVTLRCSPRSGDLSVYWYQQSLDQGLQFLIQYYNGEERAKGNILERFSAQQFPDLHSELNLSSLELGDSALYFCASSAMTGDGNTIYFGEGSWLTVV.

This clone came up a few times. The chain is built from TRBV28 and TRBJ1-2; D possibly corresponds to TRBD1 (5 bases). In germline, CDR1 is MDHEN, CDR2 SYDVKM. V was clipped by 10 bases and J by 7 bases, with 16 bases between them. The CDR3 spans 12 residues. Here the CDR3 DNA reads TGTGCCATCAAAAACAGGATTTCTGGCTACACCTTC. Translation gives CAIKNRISGYTF.

The CDR3 sequence: CSARLATSYEQYF. The DNA for the CDR3 is TGCAGCGCCCGACTAGCAACATCCTACGAGCAGTACTTC. This chain connects TRBV29-1 to TRBJ2-7; TRBD2 agrees at 7 bases. There are 13 residues in the CDR3. V trimming: 7 bases; J trimming: 1 base; junction bases outside the gene matches: 7. CDR1 SQVTM and CDR2 ANQGSEA come from the germline V gene.

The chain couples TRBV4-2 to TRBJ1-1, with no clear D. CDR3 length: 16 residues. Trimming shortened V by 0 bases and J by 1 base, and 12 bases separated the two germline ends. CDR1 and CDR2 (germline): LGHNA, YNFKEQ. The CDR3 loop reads CASSQDGPGGNTEAFF. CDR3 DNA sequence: TGTGCCAGCAGCCAAGATGGTCCAGGAGGGAACACTGAAGCTTTCTTT.

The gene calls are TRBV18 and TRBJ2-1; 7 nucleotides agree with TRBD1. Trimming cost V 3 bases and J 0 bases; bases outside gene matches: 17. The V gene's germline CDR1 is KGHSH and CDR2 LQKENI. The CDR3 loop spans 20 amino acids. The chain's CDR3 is CASSPYSTGWRRSSYNEQFF. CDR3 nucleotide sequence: TGTGCCAGCTCACCTTACTCGACAGGGTGGCGCAGGAGCTCCTACAATGAGCAGTTCTTC.

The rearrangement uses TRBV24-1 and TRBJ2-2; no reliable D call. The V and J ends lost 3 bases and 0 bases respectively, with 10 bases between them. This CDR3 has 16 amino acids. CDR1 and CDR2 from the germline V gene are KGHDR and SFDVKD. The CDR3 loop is CATSDPVGPNTGELFF. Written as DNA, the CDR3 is TGTGCCACCAGTGATCCTGTGGGCCCGAACACCGGGGAGCTGTTTTTT.

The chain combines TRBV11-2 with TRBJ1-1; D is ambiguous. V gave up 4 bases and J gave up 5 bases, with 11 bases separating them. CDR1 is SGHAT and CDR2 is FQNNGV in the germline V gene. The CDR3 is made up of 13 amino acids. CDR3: CASSSQRGTEAFF. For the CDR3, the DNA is TGTGCCAGCAGCTCTCAACGAGGGACTGAAGCTTTCTTT. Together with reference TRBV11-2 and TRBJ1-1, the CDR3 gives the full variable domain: EAGVAQSPRYKIIEKRQSVAFWCNPISGHATLYWYQQILGQGPKLLIQFQNNGVVDDSQLPKDRFSAERLKGVDSTLKIQPAKLEDSAVYLCASSSQRGTEAFFGQGTRLTVV.

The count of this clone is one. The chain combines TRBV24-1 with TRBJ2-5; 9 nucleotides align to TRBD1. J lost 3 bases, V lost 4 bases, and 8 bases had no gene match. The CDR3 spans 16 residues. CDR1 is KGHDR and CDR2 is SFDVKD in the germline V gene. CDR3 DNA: TGTGCCACCAGTGAGGACCGGGACAGGGAGGAAGAGACCCAGTACTTC. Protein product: CATSEDRDREEETQYF.

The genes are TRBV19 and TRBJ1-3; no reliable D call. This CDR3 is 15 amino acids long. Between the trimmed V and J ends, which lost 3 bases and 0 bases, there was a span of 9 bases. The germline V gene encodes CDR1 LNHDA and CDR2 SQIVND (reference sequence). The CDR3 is CASSISTSSGNTIYF. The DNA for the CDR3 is TGTGCCAGTAGTATTTCGACAAGCTCTGGAAACACCATATATTTT.

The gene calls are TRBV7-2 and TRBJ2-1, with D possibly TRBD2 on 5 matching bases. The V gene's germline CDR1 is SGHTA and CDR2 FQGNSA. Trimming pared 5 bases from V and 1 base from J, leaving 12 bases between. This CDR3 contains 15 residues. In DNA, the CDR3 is TGTGCCAGCAGCACCGGACTCGCTTCCTACAATGAGCAGTTCTTC. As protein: CASSTGLASYNEQFF.

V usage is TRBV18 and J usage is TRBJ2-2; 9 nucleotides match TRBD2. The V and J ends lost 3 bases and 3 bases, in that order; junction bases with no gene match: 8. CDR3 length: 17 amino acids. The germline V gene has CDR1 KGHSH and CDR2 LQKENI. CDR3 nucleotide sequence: TGTGCCAGCTCACCGACGACTATAGCGGGAGACACCGGGGAGCTGTTTTTT. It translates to CASSPTTIAGDTGELFF.

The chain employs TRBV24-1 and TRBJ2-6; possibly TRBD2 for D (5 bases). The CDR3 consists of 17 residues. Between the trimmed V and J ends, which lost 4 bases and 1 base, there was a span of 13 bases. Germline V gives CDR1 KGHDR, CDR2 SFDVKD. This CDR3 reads CATSERLRASGANVLTF. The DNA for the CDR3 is TGTGCCACCAGTGAGAGGTTGCGGGCGTCTGGGGCCAACGTCCTGACTTTC.

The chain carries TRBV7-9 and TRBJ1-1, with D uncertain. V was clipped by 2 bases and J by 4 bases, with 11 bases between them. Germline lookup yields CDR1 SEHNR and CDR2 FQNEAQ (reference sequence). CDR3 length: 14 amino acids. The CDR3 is CASSLPGYGTEAFF. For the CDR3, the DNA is TGTGCCAGCAGCTTACCCGGGTACGGCACTGAAGCTTTCTTT.

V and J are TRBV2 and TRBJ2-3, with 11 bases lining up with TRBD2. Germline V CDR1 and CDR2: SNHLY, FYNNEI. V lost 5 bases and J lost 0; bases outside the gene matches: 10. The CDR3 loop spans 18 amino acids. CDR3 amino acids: CASSRFLAGGASTDTQYF. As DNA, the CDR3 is TGTGCCAGCAGTAGGTTCCTAGCGGGAGGCGCTAGCACAGATACGCAGTATTTT.

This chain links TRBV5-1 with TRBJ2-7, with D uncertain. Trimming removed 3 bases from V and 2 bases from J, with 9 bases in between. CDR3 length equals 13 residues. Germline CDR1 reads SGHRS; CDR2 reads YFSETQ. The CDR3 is CASSWAPTYEQYF. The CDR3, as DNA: TGCGCCAGCAGCTGGGCTCCTACCTACGAGCAGTACTTC.